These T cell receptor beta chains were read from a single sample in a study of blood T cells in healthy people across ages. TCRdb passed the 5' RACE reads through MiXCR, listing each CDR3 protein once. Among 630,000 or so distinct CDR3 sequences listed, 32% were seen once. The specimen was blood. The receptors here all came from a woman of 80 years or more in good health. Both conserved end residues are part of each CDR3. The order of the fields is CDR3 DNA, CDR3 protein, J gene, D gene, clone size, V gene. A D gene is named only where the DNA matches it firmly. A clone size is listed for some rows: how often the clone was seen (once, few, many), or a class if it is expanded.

TGTGCCAGCAGCAAAAATATCAGTTCGGGATTTTCCGATGGCTACACCTTC CASSKNISSGFSDGYTF TRBJ1-2 . few TRBV21-1
TGTGCCAGCAGTTACCCCGACAGGGACCAGCCCCAGCATTTT CASSYPDRDQPQHF TRBJ1-5 TRBD1 once TRBV6-6
TGTGCCAGCAGCTTGCCGACAGGGGGCAACACCGGGGAGCTGTTTTTT CASSLPTGGNTGELFF TRBJ2-2 TRBD1 . TRBV7-9
TGTGCCAGCATTGCAAGTGGGGCGCGCGGCTATGGCTACACCTTC CASIASGARGYGYTF TRBJ1-2 . many TRBV6-2/TRBV6-3
TGTGCCAGCAGCTTAGGATCGGGGTTAGGCTCTGAAGCTTTCTTT CASSLGSGLGSEAFF TRBJ1-1 . many TRBV7-9
TGTGCCAGCAGCTTGGCCTCTAGCGGGGGTTACAATGAGCAGTACTTC CASSLASSGGYNEQYF TRBJ2-7 TRBD2 . TRBV5-4
TGTGCCAGCAGTTACTCGAGGATGGGGGGCCGGTCCTACGAGCAGTACTTC CASSYSRMGGRSYEQYF TRBJ2-7 . . TRBV6-6
TGTGCCAGCAGCCAAGGGGGGGAGGGGACCACTGAAGCTTTCTTT CASSQGGEGTTEAFF TRBJ1-1 . few TRBV3-1
TGCAGTGCCAGGGACAGGAGGGTAACCTCCTATGGCTACACCTTC CSARDRRVTSYGYTF TRBJ1-2 TRBD1 many TRBV20-1
TGTGCCAGCAGTGGACGGTCCTACAATGAGCAGTTCTTC CASSGRSYNEQFF TRBJ2-1 . . TRBV7-6
TGCAGTGCTAGAGATTCATTGGGACTAGCGAGACAAGAGACCCAGTACTTC CSARDSLGLARQETQYF TRBJ2-5 TRBD2 many TRBV20-1
TGTGCCAGCAGCGGAGACGGACACTACACCTTC CASSGDGHYTF TRBJ1-2 . many TRBV2
TGTGCCAGCAGCCCCCGACCCTACGAGCAGTACTTC CASSPRPYEQYF TRBJ2-7 . many TRBV7-9
TGTGCCAGCAGTTTAGGGTCCGACCCTAGCACAGATACGCAGTATTTT CASSLGSDPSTDTQYF TRBJ2-3 . many TRBV12-3/TRBV12-4
TGTGCCAGCAGCAAGAGTTCGGGGGGGTTTACAGATACGCAGTATTTT CASSKSSGGFTDTQYF TRBJ2-3 TRBD2 few TRBV14
TGTGCCTGGAGTAGGGCAGTTGAAATGTATGATAACTATGGCTACACCTTC CAWSRAVEMYDNYGYTF TRBJ1-2 . few TRBV30
TGTGCCAGCAGCCAGGACTGGGCGGCTGGCACTGAAGCTTTCTTT CASSQDWAAGTEAFF TRBJ1-1 . . TRBV6-2/TRBV6-3
TGCAGCGTTGGGGTACTAGCGGCGTCGAACACAGATACGCAGTATTTT CSVGVLAASNTDTQYF TRBJ2-3 TRBD2 many TRBV29-1
TGTGCCAGCGGATGGAACCTCGAGCAGTACTTC CASGWNLEQYF TRBJ2-7 . many TRBV28
TGTGCCACCAGTGACCTCGGGGGGGGCCAAGAGACCCAGTACTTC CATSDLGGGQETQYF TRBJ2-5 TRBD2 many TRBV24-1
TGTGCCAGCAGCTTAAGACAGGATCCTTACAATGAGCAGTTCTTC CASSLRQDPYNEQFF TRBJ2-1 . . TRBV7-3
TGCAGTGCTAGAGGAAGGGACAGGCTACAATACAATGAGCAGTTCTTC CSARGRDRLQYNEQFF TRBJ2-1 TRBD1 . TRBV20-1
TGCGCCAGCAGCAACCGACAACGCGACAATGAGCAGTTCTTC CASSNRQRDNEQFF TRBJ2-1 . . TRBV5-1
TGCGCCAGCAGCCGTGGGTCCGGGGGACGCACTGAAGCTTTCTTT CASSRGSGGRTEAFF TRBJ1-1 . . TRBV5-1
TGCAGTGCTAGCCAGCGACCGACAGATACGCAGTATTTT CSASQRPTDTQYF TRBJ2-3 . . TRBV20-1
TGCGCCAGCAGCTCTATGGGCGGGGACCAGCCCCAGCATTTT CASSSMGGDQPQHF TRBJ1-5 . . TRBV5-1
TGTGCCAGCAACCCGGGGGGACAGACCTACGGGCAGTACTTC CASNPGGQTYGQYF TRBJ2-7 . . TRBV7-2
TGCAGCGTTGGAGGGACAGGGAACTACGAGCAGTACTTC CSVGGTGNYEQYF TRBJ2-7 TRBD1 many TRBV29-1
TGTGCCATCAGGGGGAGAGAGGATGAAAAACTGTTTTTT CAIRGREDEKLFF TRBJ1-4 . . TRBV10-3
TGCGCCAGCAGCCAAGATCAGCGGACTAGCGGGGTGGGGAGAGAAGAGACCCAGTACTTC CASSQDQRTSGVGREETQYF TRBJ2-5 TRBD2 many TRBV4-3
TGTGCCAGCAGCGTAGGCGGGGAACTCGAGACCCAGTACTTC CASSVGGELETQYF TRBJ2-5 . many TRBV9
TGTGCCAGCAGCACAGGGGACAGCTGGGCAGATACGCAGTATTTT CASSTGDSWADTQYF TRBJ2-3 TRBD1 many TRBV7-2
TGTGCCAGCAGCCAAGCTAGCGGGGGGCTGAGTGAGCAGTTCTTC CASSQASGGLSEQFF TRBJ2-1 TRBD2 many TRBV4-2
TGTGCCAGCATCCCAGGCCTGGGAGTGACCTACGACGAGCAGTACTTC CASIPGLGVTYDEQYF TRBJ2-7 . many TRBV6-6
TGTGCCAGCAGTGCCCGGACGGGAGGCACAGATACGCAGTATTTT CASSARTGGTDTQYF TRBJ2-3 . once TRBV6-1
TGTGCCAGCAGTTATGTAAGTGGTTCCTACGAGCAGTACTTC CASSYVSGSYEQYF TRBJ2-7 . . TRBV6-2/TRBV6-3
TGTGCCAGTAAACAAATGCAGGGACAGAGCAATGAGCAGTTCTTC CASKQMQGQSNEQFF TRBJ2-1 TRBD1 . TRBV19
TGTGCCAGCGAAACTGACAGGACAGATACGCAGTATTTT CASETDRTDTQYF TRBJ2-3 . many TRBV6-1
TGCGCCAGCAGCCCGGACAGGGACCCAACTAATGAAAAACTGTTTTTT CASSPDRDPTNEKLFF TRBJ1-4 TRBD1 few TRBV4-1
TGCAGCGCTTCCGACAGGGACTCCTACGAGCAGTACTTC CSASDRDSYEQYF TRBJ2-7 TRBD1 . TRBV29-1
TGTGCCAGCAGCCCCTACCGGGGACTCAATGAAAAACGGTTTTTT CASSPYRGLNEKRFF TRBJ1-4 . . TRBV7-2
TGCAGTGCTCCCCAGTTCGGTGGGGAGGAAGGGCAGTACTTC CSAPQFGGEEGQYF TRBJ2-5 . few TRBV20-1
TGCAGCACCGAACGAGACCCTAACACTGAAGCTTTCTTT CSTERDPNTEAFF TRBJ1-1 . . TRBV20-1
TGTGCCAGCAGCGTCGACGGTAGCAATCAGCCCCAGCATTTT CASSVDGSNQPQHF TRBJ1-5 . many TRBV9
TGTGCCAGCCGGACCTCTGGGGCCAACGTCCTGACTTTC CASRTSGANVLTF TRBJ2-6 . many TRBV2
TGTGCCAGCAGCTTAGCGAGGGCCACAGATACGCAGTATTTT CASSLARATDTQYF TRBJ2-3 . many TRBV7-9
TGTGCCAGCAGCTCCCGACTAGCGGGGGGGCCGATTTCCTACGAGCAGTACTTC CASSSRLAGGPISYEQYF TRBJ2-7 TRBD2 . TRBV11-2
TGTGCCAGCAGCCAAGATCTAGTGGAAGAGACCCAGTACTTC CASSQDLVEETQYF TRBJ2-5 . many TRBV3-1
TGTGCCAGCAGCTTAGGGGACAGGGTAGTCAATGAGCAGTTCTTC CASSLGDRVVNEQFF TRBJ2-1 TRBD1 many TRBV7-2